These T cell receptor beta chains were read from a single sample in a study of blood T cell repertoires in COVID-19. Sequencing used immunoSEQ multiplex PCR; TCRdb keeps in-frame clones, though not all of them. This sample carries about 100,000 clones, 80% of them seen once, and the ten largest clones take approximately 29%. Material: peripheral blood. The receptors were sampled from a man in his 70s with active or convalescent COVID-19. Both conserved end residues are trimmed from each CDR3. The order of the fields is V gene, CDR3 protein.

TRBV5-1 ASSSQGGAKNIQY
TRBV28 ASSFRLEDTQY
TRBV15 ATSRDRRRNEKLF
TRBV7-2 ASSLGGVTDTQY
TRBV19 ASSLGTSGFQETQY
TRBV7-3 ASSPAPGQGGTNEKLF
TRBV6-5 ASSYTDRGGYT
TRBV7-9 ASSFPGLANGEQF
TRBV6-2/TRBV6-3 ASSYSSRQIFNNQPQH
TRBV19 ASSIQVAQPQH
TRBV18 ASSPDDSWRQY
TRBV10-3 AISSLNTEAF
TRBV29-1 SVNRGGSNTEAF
TRBV3-1/TRBV3-2 ASSPGSGSTDTQY
TRBV27 ASSFRQGNQPQH
TRBV7-2 ASSFNPGSEPQH
TRBV7-2 ASSLTHRAYTQY
TRBV30 AWVSKNSFNEKLF
TRBV3-1/TRBV3-2 ASSQTDYEQY
TRBV6-5 ASSIRDRDHNEQF
TRBV4-2 ASSPGTLNSPLH
TRBV4-3 ASSQDMASRAEAF
TRBV6-1 ASSALWTGGNYGYT
TRBV7-2 ASSDGGNTEAF
TRBV6-5 ASSYRGGNTEAF
TRBV5-4 ASSLGQGWAEAF
TRBV5-4 ASSTGQDPYNSPLH
TRBV30 ASTATVTGYQETQY
TRBV6-2/TRBV6-3 ASSPHEGDNSPLH
TRBV6-5 ASSSATSGPYEQY
TRBV19 ASSKGITNEKLF
TRBV18 ASSPTGQYGYT